This TCR beta chain was profiled in a study of molecular identifiers for immune sequencing clone quantification. General study findings and limits: The study found clones above 20 RNA copies held over 97% of effector molecules and under 1% in naive cells. Clone sizes that are highly expanded could be underestimated when identical TCR molecules share a barcode.

Germline assignment: CDR1 MDHEN and CDR2 SYDVKM. The CDR3 length is 14 residues. Trimming shortened V by 2 bases and J by 4 bases, and 8 bases separated the two germline ends. Naive CD8 T cell sorting was performed on the CD8+CD4-CCR7+CD45RA+ phenotype. As concerns this clonotype: Its antigen remains unknown.

Previously reported methods and listed TCR primers produced the bulk TCR libraries. Each CDR3 protein gets one entry after TCRdb re-called the PCR reads with MiXCR. The data show around 470,000 distinct CDR3 sequences, about a quarter seen once. This chain links TRBV28 with TRBJ2-2; D might be TRBD1 (6 bases). Sequenced sample: naive CD8+ T cells from blood, with Jurkat cell RNA spiked in. Subset denoted: FACS-sorted CD8+CD4-CCR7+CD45RA+ naive T cells. The source of this sequence is a human donor in good health. Some libraries in this study had Jurkat cell RNA spiked in. CDR3 loop: CASSLPGVTGELFF. In DNA form, the CDR3 reads TGTGCCAGCAGTTTACCAGGGGTCACCGGGGAGCTGTTTTTT.